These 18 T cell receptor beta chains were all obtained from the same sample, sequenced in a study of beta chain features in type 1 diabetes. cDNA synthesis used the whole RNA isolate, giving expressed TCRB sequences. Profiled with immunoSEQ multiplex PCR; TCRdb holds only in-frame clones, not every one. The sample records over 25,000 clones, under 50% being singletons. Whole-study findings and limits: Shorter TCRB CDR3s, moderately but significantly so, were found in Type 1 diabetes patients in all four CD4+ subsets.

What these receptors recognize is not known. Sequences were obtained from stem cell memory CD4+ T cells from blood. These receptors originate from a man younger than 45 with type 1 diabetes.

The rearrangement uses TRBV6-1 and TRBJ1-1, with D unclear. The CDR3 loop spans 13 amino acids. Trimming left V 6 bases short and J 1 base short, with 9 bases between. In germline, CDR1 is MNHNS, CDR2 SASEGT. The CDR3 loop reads CASRQRENTEAFF. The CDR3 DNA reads TGTGCCAGCAGGCAGCGGGAGAACACTGAAGCTTTCTTT.

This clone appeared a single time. Here the CDR3 DNA reads TGTGCCATCAGTGAGTTACGGGGGTCAACTAATGAAAAACTGTTTTTT. This sequence encodes CAISELRGSTNEKLFF. The rearrangement uses TRBV10-3 and TRBJ1-4; D may be TRBD1 (5 bases). The CDR3 runs to 16 residues. Germline V CDR1 and CDR2: ENHRY, SYGVKD. Trimming took 1 base from V and 0 from J, leaving 9 bases between them.

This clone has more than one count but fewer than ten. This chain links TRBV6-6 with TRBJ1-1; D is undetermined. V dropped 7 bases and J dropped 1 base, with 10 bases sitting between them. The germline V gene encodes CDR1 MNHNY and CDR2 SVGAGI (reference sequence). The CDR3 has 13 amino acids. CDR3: CASTATPNTEAFF. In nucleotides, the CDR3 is TGTGCCAGCACCGCCACACCGAACACTGAAGCTTTCTTT.

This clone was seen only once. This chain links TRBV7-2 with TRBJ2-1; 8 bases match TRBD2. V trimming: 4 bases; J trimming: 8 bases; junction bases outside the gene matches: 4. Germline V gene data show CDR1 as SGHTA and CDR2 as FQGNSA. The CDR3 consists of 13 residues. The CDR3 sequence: CASSSGGQDEQFF. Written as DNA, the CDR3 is TGTGCCAGCAGCTCGGGAGGGCAGGATGAGCAGTTCTTC.

CDR3 residues: CATSRVRGLAGEYEQYF. CDR3 DNA: TGTGCCACCAGCAGAGTAAGGGGACTCGCGGGAGAGTACGAGCAGTACTTC. The V call is TRBV15, the J call TRBJ2-5, with 7 bases identical to TRBD2. The DNA end lines up better with TRBJ2-7; the J call may be wrong. Germline CDR1 and CDR2: LNHNV and YYDKDF (reference sequence). The CDR3 extends over 17 amino acids.

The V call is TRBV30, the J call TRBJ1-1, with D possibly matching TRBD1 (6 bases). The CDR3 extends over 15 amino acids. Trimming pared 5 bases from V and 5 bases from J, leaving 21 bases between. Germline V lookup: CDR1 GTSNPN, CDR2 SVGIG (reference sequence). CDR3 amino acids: CAWGGAGEGETEAFF. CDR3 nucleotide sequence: TGTGCCTGGGGGGGGGCAGGGGAGGGTGAAACTGAAGCTTTCTTT.

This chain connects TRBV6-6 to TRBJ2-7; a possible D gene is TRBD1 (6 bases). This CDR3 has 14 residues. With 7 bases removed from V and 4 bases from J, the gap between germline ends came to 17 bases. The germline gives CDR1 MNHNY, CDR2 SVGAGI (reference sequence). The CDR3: CASTSAGAGYEQYF. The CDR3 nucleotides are TGTGCCAGCACCTCCGCAGGGGCGGGTTACGAGCAGTACTTC.

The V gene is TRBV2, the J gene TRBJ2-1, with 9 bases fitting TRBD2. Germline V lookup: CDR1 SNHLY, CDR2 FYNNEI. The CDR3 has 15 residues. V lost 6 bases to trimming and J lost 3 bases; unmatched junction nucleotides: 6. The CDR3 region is CASRGLAGIYNEQFF. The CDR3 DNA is TGTGCCAGCAGGGGTCTAGCGGGGATCTACAATGAGCAGTTCTTC.

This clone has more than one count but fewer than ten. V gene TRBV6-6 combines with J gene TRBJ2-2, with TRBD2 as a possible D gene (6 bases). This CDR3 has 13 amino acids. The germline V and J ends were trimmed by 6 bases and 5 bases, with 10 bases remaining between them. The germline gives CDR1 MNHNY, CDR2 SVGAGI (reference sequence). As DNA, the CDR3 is TGTGCCAGCAGCATGGGGGGTACCGGGGAGCTGTTTTTT. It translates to CASSMGGTGELFF.

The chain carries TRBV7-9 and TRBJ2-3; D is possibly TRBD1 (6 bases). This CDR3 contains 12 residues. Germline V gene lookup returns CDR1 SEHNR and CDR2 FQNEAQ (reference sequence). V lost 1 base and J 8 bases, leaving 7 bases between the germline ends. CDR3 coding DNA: TGTGCCAGCAGCTTAGGCAGGGGTACGCAGTATTTT. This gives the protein CASSLGRGTQYF.

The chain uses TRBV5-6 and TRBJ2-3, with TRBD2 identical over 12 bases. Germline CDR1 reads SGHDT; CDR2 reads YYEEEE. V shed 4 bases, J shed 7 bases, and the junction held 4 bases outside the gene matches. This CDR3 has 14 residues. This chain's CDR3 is CASSVGLAGNTQYF. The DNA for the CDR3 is TGTGCCAGCAGCGTAGGACTAGCGGGAAATACGCAGTATTTT.

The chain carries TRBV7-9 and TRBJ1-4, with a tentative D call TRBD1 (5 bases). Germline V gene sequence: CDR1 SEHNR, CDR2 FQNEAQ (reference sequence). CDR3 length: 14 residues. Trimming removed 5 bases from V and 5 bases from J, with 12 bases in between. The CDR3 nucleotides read TGTGCCAGCAGCCTAGGGGCCCCCAATGAAAAACTGTTTTTT. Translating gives CASSLGAPNEKLFF.

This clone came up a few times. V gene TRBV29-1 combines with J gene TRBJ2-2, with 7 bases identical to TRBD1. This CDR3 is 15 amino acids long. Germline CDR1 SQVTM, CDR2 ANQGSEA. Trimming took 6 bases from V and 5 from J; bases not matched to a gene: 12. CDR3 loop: CSVSQDRVGTGELFF. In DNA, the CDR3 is TGCAGCGTGAGCCAAGACAGGGTTGGGACCGGGGAGCTGTTTTTT.

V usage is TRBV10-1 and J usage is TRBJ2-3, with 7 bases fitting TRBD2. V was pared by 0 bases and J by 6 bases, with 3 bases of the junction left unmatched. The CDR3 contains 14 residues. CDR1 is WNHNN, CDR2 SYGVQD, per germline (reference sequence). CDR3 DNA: TGCGCCAGCAGTGAGTCGGGGGGGAGCGATACGCAGTATTTT. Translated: CASSESGGSDTQYF.

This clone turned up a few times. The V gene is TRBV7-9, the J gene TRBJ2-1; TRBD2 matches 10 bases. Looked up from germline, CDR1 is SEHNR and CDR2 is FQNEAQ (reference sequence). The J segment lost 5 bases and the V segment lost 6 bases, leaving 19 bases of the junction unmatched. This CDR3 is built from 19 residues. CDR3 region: CASSPTSWTSGGGHNEQFF. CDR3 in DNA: TGTGCCAGCAGTCCAACCTCCTGGACTAGCGGCGGAGGGCACAATGAGCAGTTCTTC.

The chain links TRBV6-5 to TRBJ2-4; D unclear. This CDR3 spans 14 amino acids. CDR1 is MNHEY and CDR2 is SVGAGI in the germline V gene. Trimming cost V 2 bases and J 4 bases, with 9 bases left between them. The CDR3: CASSYDAAKNIQYF. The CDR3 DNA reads TGTGCCAGCAGTTACGACGCGGCTAAAAACATTCAGTACTTC.

This chain's CDR3 is CASSSGATNEKLFF. In DNA, the CDR3 is TGTGCCAGCAGCTCAGGGGCAACTAATGAAAAACTGTTTTTT. The J gene is TRBJ1-4, the V gene TRBV5-4, with D tentatively TRBD1 (6 bases). The CDR3 has 14 amino acids. V lost 3 bases and J 0 bases, leaving 6 bases between the germline ends. Per germline, CDR1 SGHNT and CDR2 YYREEE (reference sequence).

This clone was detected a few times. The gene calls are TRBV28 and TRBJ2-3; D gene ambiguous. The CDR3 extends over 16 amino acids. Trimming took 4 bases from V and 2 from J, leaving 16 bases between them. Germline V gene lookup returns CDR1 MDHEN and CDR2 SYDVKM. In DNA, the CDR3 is TGTGCCAGCAGTTCTCCGGTTGAAGAGTACACAGATACGCAGTATTTT. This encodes CASSSPVEEYTDTQYF.